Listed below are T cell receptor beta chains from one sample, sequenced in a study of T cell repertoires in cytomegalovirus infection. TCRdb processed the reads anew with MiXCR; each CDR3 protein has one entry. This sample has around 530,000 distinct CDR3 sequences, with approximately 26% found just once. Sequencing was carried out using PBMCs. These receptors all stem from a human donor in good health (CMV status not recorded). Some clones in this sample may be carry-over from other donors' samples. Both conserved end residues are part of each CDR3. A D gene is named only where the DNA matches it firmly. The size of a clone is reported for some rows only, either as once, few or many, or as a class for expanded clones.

CDR3 protein: CSARLPGTSGRASLADTQYF
CDR3 DNA: TGCAGTGCTAGATTACCCGGGACTAGCGGGAGGGCCTCTCTTGCAGATACGCAGTATTTT
D gene: TRBD2
V gene: TRBV20-1
J gene: TRBJ2-3
clone size: few

CDR3 protein: CASSPETGAGANVLTF
CDR3 DNA: TGTGCCAGCAGCCCCGAGACCGGGGCAGGGGCCAACGTCCTGACTTTC
D gene: .
V gene: TRBV7-2
J gene: TRBJ2-6
clone size: .

CDR3 protein: CASSPGLAGGPSLRTYEQYF
CDR3 DNA: TGTGCCAGCAGCCCCGGACTAGCGGGAGGGCCTTCTCTCCGAACCTACGAGCAGTACTTC
D gene: TRBD2
V gene: TRBV7-6
J gene: TRBJ2-7
clone size: .

CDR3 protein: CASAPDSGAEAFF
CDR3 DNA: TGTGCTAGTGCGCCGGACAGCGGCGCTGAAGCTTTCTTT
D gene: .
V gene: TRBV12-5
J gene: TRBJ1-1
clone size: .

CDR3 protein: CASSQVLERGYEQYF
CDR3 DNA: TGCGCCAGCAGCCAAGTCCTCGAGCGGGGCTACGAGCAGTACTTC
D gene: TRBD2
V gene: TRBV4-3
J gene: TRBJ2-7
clone size: .

CDR3 protein: CASSQELAALNEQFF
CDR3 DNA: TGTGCCAGCAGCCAAGAACTAGCGGCCCTGAATGAGCAGTTCTTC
D gene: TRBD2
V gene: TRBV4-1
J gene: TRBJ2-1
clone size: .

CDR3 protein: CASSQVAGDTLRTPLHF
CDR3 DNA: TGTGCCAGCAGCCAAGTTGCAGGGGACACCCTAAGGACACCCCTCCACTTT
D gene: .
V gene: TRBV4-2
J gene: TRBJ1-6
clone size: few

CDR3 protein: CASSFQNYEQYF
CDR3 DNA: TGTGCCAGCAGTTTCCAAAACTACGAGCAGTACTTC
D gene: .
V gene: TRBV28
J gene: TRBJ2-7
clone size: few

CDR3 protein: CASKNGGMNTEAFF
CDR3 DNA: TGTGCCAGCAAAAACGGGGGAATGAACACTGAAGCTTTCTTT
D gene: .
V gene: TRBV6-2/TRBV6-3
J gene: TRBJ1-1
clone size: few

CDR3 protein: CASSTQGEQFF
CDR3 DNA: TGTGCCAGTAGTACCCAGGGTGAGCAGTTCTTC
D gene: .
V gene: TRBV19
J gene: TRBJ2-1
clone size: .

CDR3 protein: CASAQAGTYNEQFF
CDR3 DNA: TGCGCCAGTGCCCAAGCGGGGACCTACAATGAGCAGTTCTTC
D gene: TRBD2
V gene: TRBV5-1
J gene: TRBJ2-1
clone size: .

CDR3 protein: CASSQPGQGNYGYTF
CDR3 DNA: TGTGCCAGCAGCCAACCGGGACAGGGAAACTATGGCTACACCTTC
D gene: TRBD1
V gene: TRBV12-3/TRBV12-4
J gene: TRBJ1-2
clone size: .

CDR3 protein: CASSSGDSIYGYTF
CDR3 DNA: TGTGCCAGCAGTTCCGGGGACAGTATCTATGGCTACACCTTC
D gene: TRBD1
V gene: TRBV28
J gene: TRBJ1-2
clone size: .

CDR3 protein: CASSYLGLAGHWRRYNEQFF
CDR3 DNA: TGTGCCAGTAGTTACCTGGGACTAGCGGGCCATTGGCGGCGTTACAATGAGCAGTTCTTC
D gene: TRBD2
V gene: TRBV19
J gene: TRBJ2-1
clone size: .

CDR3 protein: CASSLATSGWGETQYF
CDR3 DNA: TGTGCCAGCAGTTTAGCAACTAGCGGGTGGGGAGAGACCCAGTACTTC
D gene: TRBD2
V gene: TRBV12-3/TRBV12-4
J gene: TRBJ2-5
clone size: .

CDR3 protein: CASSPLMWDPTWDTEAFF
CDR3 DNA: TGTGCCAGCAGCCCCTTAATGTGGGACCCTACTTGGGACACTGAAGCTTTCTTT
D gene: .
V gene: TRBV7-6
J gene: TRBJ1-1
clone size: few

CDR3 protein: CASRQGTSFTEQFF
CDR3 DNA: TGCGCCTCCCGTCAGGGGACTAGTTTTACTGAGCAGTTCTTC
D gene: TRBD2
V gene: TRBV4-1
J gene: TRBJ2-1
clone size: .

CDR3 protein: CASSSGQGKRNEQFF
CDR3 DNA: TGTGCCAGCAGCTCGGGACAGGGGAAGAGGAATGAGCAGTTCTTC
D gene: TRBD1
V gene: TRBV5-6
J gene: TRBJ2-1
clone size: .

CDR3 protein: CASSEIRAGSKNTQYF
CDR3 DNA: TGTGCCAGCAGTGAAATCCGAGCGGGGAGTAAGAATACGCAGTATTTT
D gene: TRBD2
V gene: TRBV2
J gene: TRBJ2-3
clone size: .

CDR3 protein: CASSLVPLMDRGDGYTF
CDR3 DNA: TGTGCCAGCAGTTTAGTCCCCTTAATGGACAGGGGTGATGGCTACACCTTC
D gene: TRBD1
V gene: TRBV12-3/TRBV12-4
J gene: TRBJ1-2
clone size: .

CDR3 protein: CASSLTPASGDYKGGEQFF
CDR3 DNA: TGTGCCAGCAGCTTAACCCCGGCTAGCGGGGATTATAAGGGAGGTGAGCAGTTCTTC
D gene: TRBD2
V gene: TRBV7-9
J gene: TRBJ2-1
clone size: .

CDR3 protein: CASSLSGGFKTGELFF
CDR3 DNA: TGTGCCAGCAGTCTTAGCGGGGGGTTCAAGACCGGGGAGCTGTTTTTT
D gene: TRBD2
V gene: TRBV12-3/TRBV12-4
J gene: TRBJ2-2
clone size: .

CDR3 protein: CASSLEGTRTYNEQFF
CDR3 DNA: TGTGCCAGCAGCTTAGAGGGGACAAGGACTTACAATGAGCAGTTCTTC
D gene: .
V gene: TRBV7-2
J gene: TRBJ2-1
clone size: .

CDR3 protein: CASSLAPAGANTEAFF
CDR3 DNA: TGTGCCAGCAGCTTAGCGCCGGCAGGGGCGAACACTGAAGCTTTCTTT
D gene: .
V gene: TRBV7-8
J gene: TRBJ1-1
clone size: .

CDR3 protein: CASSPRGVVEAEQFF
CDR3 DNA: TGTGCCAGCTCACCAAGGGGAGTCGTAGAGGCTGAGCAGTTCTTC
D gene: .
V gene: TRBV18
J gene: TRBJ2-1
clone size: few

CDR3 protein: CASYWGTEAFF
CDR3 DNA: TGTGCCAGCTACTGGGGGACTGAAGCTTTCTTT
D gene: .
V gene: TRBV12-3/TRBV12-4
J gene: TRBJ1-1
clone size: few

CDR3 protein: CASSEVAPFMNTEAFF
CDR3 DNA: TGTGCCAGCAGTGAAGTTGCCCCGTTCATGAACACTGAAGCTTTCTTT
D gene: .
V gene: TRBV2
J gene: TRBJ1-1
clone size: .

CDR3 protein: CATSEASGGPETQYF
CDR3 DNA: TGTGCCACCAGTGAGGCCTCAGGGGGCCCCGAGACCCAGTACTTC
D gene: TRBD1
V gene: TRBV24-1
J gene: TRBJ2-5
clone size: once

CDR3 protein: CASDGGLAYSGANVLTF
CDR3 DNA: TGTGCCAGCGACGGGGGACTAGCGTACTCTGGGGCCAACGTCCTGACTTTC
D gene: TRBD2
V gene: TRBV6-2/TRBV6-3
J gene: TRBJ2-6
clone size: many

CDR3 protein: CASSYSLDWDRVGEQYF
CDR3 DNA: TGTGCCAGCAGCTACAGCTTAGATTGGGACAGGGTGGGGGAGCAGTACTTC
D gene: TRBD1
V gene: TRBV7-2
J gene: TRBJ2-7
clone size: many

CDR3 protein: CASSVAGTGTREQYF
CDR3 DNA: TGTGCCAGTAGTGTCGCCGGGACAGGGACTCGCGAGCAGTACTTC
D gene: TRBD1
V gene: TRBV19
J gene: TRBJ2-7
clone size: .

CDR3 protein: CASSQEPRGTGANVLTF
CDR3 DNA: TGTGCCAGCAGCCAAGAACCTAGGGGAACTGGGGCCAACGTCCTGACTTTC
D gene: .
V gene: TRBV4-2
J gene: TRBJ2-6
clone size: many

CDR3 protein: CASGLVLGQGAYTIYF
CDR3 DNA: TGTGCTAGTGGTTTGGTACTAGGACAGGGGGCATACACCATATATTTT
D gene: TRBD1
V gene: TRBV12-5
J gene: TRBJ1-3
clone size: .

CDR3 protein: CASSQLLAGVFDTDTQYF
CDR3 DNA: TGTGCCAGCAGCCAATTACTAGCGGGAGTTTTTGATACAGATACGCAGTATTTT
D gene: TRBD2
V gene: TRBV3-1
J gene: TRBJ2-3
clone size: .

CDR3 protein: CASSSLKDQTRTQYF
CDR3 DNA: TGTGCCAGCAGCTCACTCAAGGACCAAACCAGGACCCAGTACTTC
D gene: .
V gene: TRBV7-2
J gene: TRBJ2-5
clone size: many

CDR3 protein: CASSRTLGGGLTDTQYF
CDR3 DNA: TGTGCCAGCAGTCGAACTCTTGGCGGGGGGCTCACAGATACGCAGTATTTT
D gene: TRBD2
V gene: TRBV6-1
J gene: TRBJ2-3
clone size: few

CDR3 protein: CSVGEGGGANVLTF
CDR3 DNA: TGCAGCGTTGGGGAGGGTGGCGGGGCCAACGTCCTGACTTTC
D gene: TRBD2
V gene: TRBV29-1
J gene: TRBJ2-6
clone size: few

CDR3 protein: CASSRTGGGLNYGYTF
CDR3 DNA: TGTGCCAGCAGTCGGACGGGTGGGGGACTAAACTATGGCTACACCTTC
D gene: .
V gene: TRBV6-8
J gene: TRBJ1-2
clone size: .

CDR3 protein: CASSLDGVQGSQETQYF
CDR3 DNA: TGCGCCAGCAGCTTGGATGGGGTCCAGGGGTCCCAAGAGACCCAGTACTTC
D gene: .
V gene: TRBV5-1
J gene: TRBJ2-5
clone size: few

CDR3 protein: CASSPTGVEGELFF
CDR3 DNA: TGTGCCAGCAGCCCGACGGGGGTAGAAGGGGAGCTGTTTTTT
D gene: .
V gene: TRBV7-9
J gene: TRBJ2-2
clone size: many

CDR3 protein: CSVEDRKGGVEGIDQPQHF
CDR3 DNA: TGCAGCGTTGAAGATCGAAAGGGGGGGGTAGAGGGGATCGATCAGCCCCAGCATTTT
D gene: .
V gene: TRBV29-1
J gene: TRBJ1-5
clone size: few

CDR3 protein: CASNSGTSGRWAYEQYF
CDR3 DNA: TGTGCCAGCAATTCCGGGACTAGCGGGAGGTGGGCCTACGAGCAGTACTTC
D gene: TRBD2
V gene: TRBV6-2/TRBV6-3
J gene: TRBJ2-7
clone size: .

CDR3 protein: CASRGGVDNEKLFF
CDR3 DNA: TGCGCCAGCAGGGGGGGGGTAGATAATGAAAAACTGTTTTTT
D gene: .
V gene: TRBV4-1
J gene: TRBJ1-4
clone size: .

CDR3 protein: CASSLTVGDGYTF
CDR3 DNA: TGTGCCAGCAGCTTAACGGTGGGAGATGGCTACACCTTC
D gene: .
V gene: TRBV7-3
J gene: TRBJ1-2
clone size: few

CDR3 protein: CASSLVGRYGTEAFF
CDR3 DNA: TGTGCCAGCAGCTTAGTTGGACGGTACGGCACTGAAGCTTTCTTT
D gene: .
V gene: TRBV7-9
J gene: TRBJ1-1
clone size: many

CDR3 protein: CASSRKLAGGYTGPHEQYF
CDR3 DNA: TGCGCCAGCAGCCGAAAACTAGCGGGAGGCTACACCGGGCCCCACGAGCAGTACTTC
D gene: TRBD2
V gene: TRBV4-3
J gene: TRBJ2-7
clone size: .

CDR3 protein: CASSKTSGSFNEQFF
CDR3 DNA: TGTGCCAGCAGCAAGACTAGCGGGAGTTTTAATGAGCAGTTCTTC
D gene: TRBD2
V gene: TRBV7-8
J gene: TRBJ2-1
clone size: many

CDR3 protein: CASSLREGNTIYF
CDR3 DNA: TGTGCCAGCAGTTTACGTGAGGGAAACACCATATATTTT
D gene: .
V gene: TRBV12-3/TRBV12-4
J gene: TRBJ1-3
clone size: .

CDR3 protein: CSARTASSDTQYF
CDR3 DNA: TGCAGTGCCAGAACCGCTAGTTCAGATACGCAGTATTTT
D gene: .
V gene: TRBV20-1
J gene: TRBJ2-3
clone size: few

CDR3 protein: CATSKDWDSNQPQHF
CDR3 DNA: TGTGCCACCAGCAAGGACTGGGATAGCAATCAGCCCCAGCATTTT
D gene: .
V gene: TRBV15
J gene: TRBJ1-5
clone size: .

CDR3 protein: CASRPQRVRNEQFF
CDR3 DNA: TGTGCCAGCAGACCCCAGCGCGTTAGGAATGAGCAGTTCTTC
D gene: .
V gene: TRBV12-3/TRBV12-4
J gene: TRBJ2-1
clone size: .

CDR3 protein: CATNGGQTMNTEAFF
CDR3 DNA: TGTGCCACCAATGGAGGACAGACGATGAACACTGAAGCTTTCTTT
D gene: .
V gene: TRBV10-3
J gene: TRBJ1-1
clone size: few

CDR3 protein: CASSQVQGGGEANVLTF
CDR3 DNA: TGTGCCAGCAGCCAAGTTCAGGGAGGGGGCGAGGCCAACGTCCTGACTTTC
D gene: .
V gene: TRBV14
J gene: TRBJ2-6
clone size: .

CDR3 protein: CASSWSGAPPDNEQFF
CDR3 DNA: TGTGCCAGCAGCTGGTCGGGGGCCCCCCCGGACAATGAGCAGTTCTTC
D gene: .
V gene: TRBV7-7
J gene: TRBJ2-1
clone size: many

CDR3 protein: CASSPRDRGLSSNQPQHF
CDR3 DNA: TGTGCCAGCAGCCCCCGGGACAGGGGGCTCTCAAGCAATCAGCCCCAGCATTTT
D gene: TRBD1
V gene: TRBV7-8
J gene: TRBJ1-5
clone size: many

CDR3 protein: CASSSSQGSTEAFF
CDR3 DNA: TGTGCCAGCAGCTCCTCACAGGGCTCCACTGAAGCTTTCTTT
D gene: .
V gene: TRBV7-9
J gene: TRBJ1-1
clone size: few

CDR3 protein: CASSQDLGQGGTEAFF
CDR3 DNA: TGTGCCAGCAGCCAAGATCTGGGGCAGGGTGGGACTGAAGCTTTCTTT
D gene: .
V gene: TRBV4-2
J gene: TRBJ1-1
clone size: .

CDR3 protein: CASSLNLGRDNEQFF
CDR3 DNA: TGTGCCAGCAGCTTAAACCTGGGGAGAGACAATGAGCAGTTCTTC
D gene: .
V gene: TRBV11-3
J gene: TRBJ2-1
clone size: .